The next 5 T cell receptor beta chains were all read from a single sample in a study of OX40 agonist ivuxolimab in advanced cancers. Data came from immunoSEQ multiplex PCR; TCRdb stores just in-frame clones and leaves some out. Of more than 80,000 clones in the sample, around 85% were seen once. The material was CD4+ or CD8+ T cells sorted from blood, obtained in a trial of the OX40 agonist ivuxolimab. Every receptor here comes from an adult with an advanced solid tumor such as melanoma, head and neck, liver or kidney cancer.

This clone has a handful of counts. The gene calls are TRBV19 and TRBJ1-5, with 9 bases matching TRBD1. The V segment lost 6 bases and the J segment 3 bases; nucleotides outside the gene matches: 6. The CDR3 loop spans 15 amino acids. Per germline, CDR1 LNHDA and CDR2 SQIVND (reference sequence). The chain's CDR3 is CASSPTGGHNQPQHF. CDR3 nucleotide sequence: TGTGCCAGTAGCCCCACAGGGGGCCACAATCAGCCCCAGCATTTT.

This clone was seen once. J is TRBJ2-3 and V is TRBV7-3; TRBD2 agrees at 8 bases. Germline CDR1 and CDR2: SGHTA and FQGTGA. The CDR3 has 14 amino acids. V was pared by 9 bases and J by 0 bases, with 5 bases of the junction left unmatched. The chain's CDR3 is CASSSGSSTDTQYF. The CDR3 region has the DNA TGTGCCAGTTCTAGCGGGTCAAGCACAGATACGCAGTATTTT.

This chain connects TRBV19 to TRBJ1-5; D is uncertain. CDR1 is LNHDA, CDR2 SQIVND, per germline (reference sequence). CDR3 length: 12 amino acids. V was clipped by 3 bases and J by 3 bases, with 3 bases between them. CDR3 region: CASSIVNQPQHF. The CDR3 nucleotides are TGTGCCAGTAGTATTGTCAATCAGCCCCAGCATTTT.

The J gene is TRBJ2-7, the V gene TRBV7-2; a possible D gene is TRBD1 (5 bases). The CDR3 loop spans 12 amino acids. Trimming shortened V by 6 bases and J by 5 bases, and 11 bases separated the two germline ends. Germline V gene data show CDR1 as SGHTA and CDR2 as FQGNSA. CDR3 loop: CASRDNNDEQYF. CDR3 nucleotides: TGTGCCAGCAGGGACAACAACGACGAGCAGTACTTC.

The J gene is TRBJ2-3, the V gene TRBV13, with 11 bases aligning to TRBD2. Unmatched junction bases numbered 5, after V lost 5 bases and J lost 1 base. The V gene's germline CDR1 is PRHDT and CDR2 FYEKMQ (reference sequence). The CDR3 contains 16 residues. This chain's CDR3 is CASSGGTSGRTDTQYF. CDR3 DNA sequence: TGTGCCAGCAGCGGGGGGACTAGCGGTCGCACAGATACGCAGTATTTT.